Below, 8 T cell receptor beta chains from the same sample are listed, as sequenced in a study of vaccination effects on CD4 cells after COVID-19 (dated by TCRdb to between 2021 and 2023). No antigen has been assigned to these receptors. To identify antigen-specific CD4+ T cell clonotypes by their expansion, the ViraFEST assay first stimulated PBMC with viral peptide pools and then applied TCR sequencing. After 10 days of culture, CD4+ T cells were isolated with the EasySep CD4+ T cell isolation kit. Library prep was done by the immunoSEQ multiplex PCR assay. The table comes from immuneACCESS by way of TCRdb, which keeps in-frame sequences with V and J called. Part of the clones is missing from these tables; in studies checked, under half for an unresolved V gene and the rest for unknown reasons. Here the sample has tens of thousands of clones; 73% occur a single time. The ten largest clonotypes hold 12% of the sample.

Specimen: CD4+ T cells from PBMCs cultured with HCoV-229E spike peptides, collected before COVID-19 vaccination. In the paper's terms, the cell subset or site label means: HCoV-229E spike overlapping peptide pool stimulation. The receptors originated from a human donor who received a COVID-19 vaccine.

This rearrangement joins TRBV7-9 to TRBJ2-5; D is unclear. CDR1 is SEHNR, CDR2 FQNEAQ, per germline (reference sequence). V was clipped by 6 bases and J by 2 bases, with 10 bases between them. The CDR3 runs to 13 residues. The CDR3 protein is CASRSGSQETQYF. In nucleotides, the CDR3 is TGTGCCAGCAGATCGGGCAGTCAAGAGACCCAGTACTTC.

This clone has more than one count but fewer than ten. The chain has TRBV19 and TRBJ2-2, with D possibly being TRBD2 (6 bases). CDR1 is LNHDA and CDR2 is SQIVND in the germline V gene (reference sequence). The ends were cut back, 2 bases at V and 5 bases at J, with 9 bases in the middle. CDR3 size: 14 residues. DNA of the CDR3: TGTGCCAGTAGTATAAGTGGGAGGACCGGGGAGCTGTTTTTT. Its protein is CASSISGRTGELFF. Looking up the rest from reference TRBV19 and TRBJ2-2 gives the full variable domain: DGGITQSPKYLFRKEGQNVTLSCEQNLNHDAMYWYRQDPGQGLRLIYYSQIVNDFQKGDIAEGYSVSREKKESFPLTVTSAQKNPTAFYLCASSISGRTGELFFGEGSRLTVL.

V is TRBV12-5 and J is TRBJ2-7, with D possibly being TRBD1 or TRBD2 (5 bases each). Looked up from germline, CDR1 is LGHNT and CDR2 is FRNRAP. This CDR3 comprises 14 residues. Trimming pared 5 bases from V and 6 bases from J, leaving 17 bases between. The DNA for the CDR3 is TGTGCTAGTGGTCTCAGGGTATCCGGAGGCGAGCAGTACTTC. Its protein is CASGLRVSGGEQYF.

V gene TRBV6-5 combines with J gene TRBJ2-7; possible D gene TRBD2, 6 bases. This CDR3 has 14 residues. Trimming took off 0 bases at V and 0 bases at J, with 6 bases between the two ends. Per the germline V gene, CDR1 is MNHEY and CDR2 is SVGAGI. This chain's CDR3 is CASSYSGGSYEQYF. The CDR3 DNA reads as TGTGCCAGCAGTTACTCGGGAGGCTCCTACGAGCAGTACTTC.

The chain has TRBV5-1 and TRBJ2-2; 7 bases are shared with TRBD1. CDR3 length: 15 residues. V lost 3 bases and J lost 1; bases outside the gene matches: 3. Germline values: CDR1 SGHRS, CDR2 YFSETQ. DNA for the CDR3: TGCGCCAGCAGCTGGCGGACAGGGAACACCGGGGAGCTGTTTTTT. This gives the protein CASSWRTGNTGELFF.

This sequence joins TRBV6-5 and TRBJ1-3, with D perhaps TRBD1 (5 bases). V was clipped by 6 bases and J by 4 bases, with 10 bases between them. This CDR3 contains 13 residues. CDR1 is MNHEY, CDR2 SVGAGI, per germline. The CDR3 loop is CASRRDRGNTIYF. CDR3 sequence (DNA): TGTGCCAGCAGACGGGACCGCGGAAACACCATATATTTT.

This clone appeared a single time. The chain uses TRBV12-2 and TRBJ1-2. TRBV12-2 is described as a pseudogene. The CDR3 has 16 residues. The DNA of the CDR3 is TGTGCAAGTCACGTAGATACGGGGTGCCGAGACTATGGCTACACCTTC. This encodes CASHVDTGCRDYGYTF.

The rearrangement uses TRBV6-1 and TRBJ1-3, with unresolved D. The CDR3 extends over 15 amino acids. Germline V gives CDR1 MNHNS, CDR2 SASEGT. V dropped 2 bases and J dropped 0 bases, with 8 bases sitting between them. The DNA for the CDR3 is TGTGCCAGCAGTGAAAGCCAAGACTCTGGAAACACCATATATTTT. Its translation: CASSESQDSGNTIYF.